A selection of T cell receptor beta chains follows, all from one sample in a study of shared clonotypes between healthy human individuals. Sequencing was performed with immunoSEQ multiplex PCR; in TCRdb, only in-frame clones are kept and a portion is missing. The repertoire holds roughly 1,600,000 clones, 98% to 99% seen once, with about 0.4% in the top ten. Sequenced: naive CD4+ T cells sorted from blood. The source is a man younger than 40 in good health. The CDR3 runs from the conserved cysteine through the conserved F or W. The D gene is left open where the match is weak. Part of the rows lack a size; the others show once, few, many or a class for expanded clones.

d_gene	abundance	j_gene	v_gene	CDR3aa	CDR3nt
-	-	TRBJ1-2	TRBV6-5	CASSPTMANYGYTF	TGTGCCAGCAGTCCTACAATGGCTAACTATGGCTACACCTTC
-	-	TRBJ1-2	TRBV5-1	CASSLYYRAGGYTF	TGCGCCAGCAGCTTGTATTATAGGGCGGGTGGCTACACCTTC
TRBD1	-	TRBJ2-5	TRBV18	CASSPGQGMETQYF	TGTGCCAGCTCACCCGGACAGGGGATGGAGACCCAGTACTTC
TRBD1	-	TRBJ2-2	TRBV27	CASRLRQGMNTGELFF	TGTGCCAGCAGACTACGACAGGGTATGAACACCGGGGAGCTGTTTTTT
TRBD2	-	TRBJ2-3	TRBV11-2	CASTPGGHTQYF	TGTGCCAGCACCCCGGGGGGTCATACGCAGTATTTT
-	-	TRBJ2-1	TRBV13	CASSRATGLSFGNEQFF	TGTGCCAGCAGCCGAGCAACAGGGTTGAGTTTTGGGAATGAGCAGTTCTTC
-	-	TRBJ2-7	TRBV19	CASRAGEVAYEQYF	TGTGCCAGTAGGGCGGGCGAGGTGGCCTACGAGCAGTACTTC
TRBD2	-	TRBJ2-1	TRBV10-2	CATRLAGGPVSPNEQFF	TGCGCCACTCGACTAGCGGGAGGGCCGGTATCTCCCAATGAGCAGTTCTTC
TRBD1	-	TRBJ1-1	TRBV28	CASSLAQGSTEAFF	TGTGCCAGCAGTTTAGCACAGGGGAGCACTGAAGCTTTCTTT
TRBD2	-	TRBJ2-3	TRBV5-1	CASSLAGGDTDTQYF	TGCGCCAGCAGCTTGGCCGGGGGGGACACAGATACGCAGTATTTT
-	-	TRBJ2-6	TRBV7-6	CASSPLGASGANVLTF	TGTGCCAGCAGCCCTTTAGGTGCCTCTGGGGCCAACGTCCTGACTTTC
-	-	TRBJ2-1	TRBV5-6	CASSRGLSNEQFF	TGTGCCAGCAGCCGAGGACTTTCCAATGAGCAGTTCTTC
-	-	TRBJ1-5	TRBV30	CAWRAGPWGNQPQHF	TGTGCCTGGAGAGCCGGACCCTGGGGCAATCAGCCCCAGCATTTT
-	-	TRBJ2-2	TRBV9	CASSALSGGNTGELFF	TGTGCCAGCAGCGCGCTCTCCGGGGGAAACACCGGGGAGCTGTTTTTT
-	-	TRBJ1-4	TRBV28	CASRAGGPTNEKLFF	TGTGCCAGCAGGGCGGGGGGGCCAACTAATGAAAAACTGTTTTTT
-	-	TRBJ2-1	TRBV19	CASRSESSSYNEQFF	TGTGCCAGTAGATCTGAGTCGAGCTCCTACAATGAGCAGTTCTTC
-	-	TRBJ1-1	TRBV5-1	CASSLEQAVADTEAFF	TGCGCCAGCAGCTTGGAACAGGCGGTCGCCGACACTGAAGCTTTCTTT
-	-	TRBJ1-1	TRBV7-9	CASSLAGGITEAFF	TGTGCCAGCAGCTTAGCCGGGGGAATCACTGAAGCTTTCTTT
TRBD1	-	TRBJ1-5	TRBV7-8	CASSRDSGNQPQHF	TGTGCCAGCAGCCGGGACAGTGGCAATCAGCCCCAGCATTTT
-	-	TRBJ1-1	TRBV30	CAWHGRGNTEAFF	TGTGCCTGGCATGGACGGGGGAACACTGAAGCTTTCTTT
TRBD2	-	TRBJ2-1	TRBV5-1	CASSFTTSGYNEQFF	TGCGCCAGCAGCTTTACGACTAGCGGTTACAATGAGCAGTTCTTC
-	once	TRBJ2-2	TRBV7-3	CASSPSPGTGELFF	TGTGCCAGCAGCCCCTCCCCCGGCACCGGGGAGCTGTTTTTT
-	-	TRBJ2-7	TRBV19	CASSLGRGTYEQYF	TGTGCCAGTAGTCTAGGCAGGGGAACCTACGAGCAGTACTTC
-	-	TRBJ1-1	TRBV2	CASRGLLNTEAFF	TGTGCCAGCAGGGGACTATTGAACACTGAAGCTTTCTTT
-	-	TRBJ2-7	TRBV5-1	CASSPGDRSYEQYF	TGCGCCAGCAGCCCGGGTGACAGGTCCTACGAGCAGTACTTC
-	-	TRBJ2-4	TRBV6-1	CASKLQIAKNIQYF	TGTGCCAGCAAACTGCAGATAGCCAAAAACATTCAGTACTTC
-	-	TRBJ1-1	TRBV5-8	CASSLASGVGTEAFF	TGTGCCAGCAGCTTGGCTTCGGGGGTAGGCACTGAAGCTTTCTTT
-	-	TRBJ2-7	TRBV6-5	CASSYSGSSYEQYF	TGTGCCAGCAGTTACTCCGGGAGCTCCTACGAGCAGTACTTC
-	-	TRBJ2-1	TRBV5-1	CASSQLGARHSNEQFF	TGCGCCAGCAGCCAGCTGGGGGCCAGACATTCCAATGAGCAGTTCTTC
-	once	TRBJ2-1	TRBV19	CASNRDNEQFF	TGTGCCAGTAACCGGGACAATGAGCAGTTCTTC
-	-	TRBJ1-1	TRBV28	CASSFRSRDTEAFF	TGTGCCAGCAGTTTTCGGTCGCGGGACACTGAAGCTTTCTTT
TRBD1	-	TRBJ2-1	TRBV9	CASSSRGDRRYNEQFF	TGTGCCAGCAGCAGTAGAGGGGACAGGCGATACAATGAGCAGTTCTTC
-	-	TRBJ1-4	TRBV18	CASSPGRTNEKLFF	TGTGCCAGCTCACCAGGGAGGACTAATGAAAAACTGTTTTTT
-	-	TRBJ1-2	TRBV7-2	CASSLVGWTGVGYTF	TGTGCCAGCAGCTTAGTTGGTTGGACGGGAGTTGGCTACACCTTC
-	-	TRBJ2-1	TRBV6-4	CASSSSSYNEQFF	TGTGCCAGCAGTAGCAGCTCCTACAATGAGCAGTTCTTC
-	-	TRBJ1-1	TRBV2	CASRPGRNTEAFF	TGTGCCAGCCGCCCAGGGAGGAACACTGAAGCTTTCTTT
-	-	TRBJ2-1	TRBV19	CASSGSSGEQFF	TGTGCCAGTTCCGGGAGCTCGGGTGAGCAGTTCTTC
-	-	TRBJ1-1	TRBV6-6	CASSVTFF	TGTGCCAGCAGCGTCACATTCTTT
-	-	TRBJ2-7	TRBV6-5	CASSYAGSLGEQYF	TGTGCCAGCAGTTACGCAGGGTCCTTGGGCGAGCAGTACTTC
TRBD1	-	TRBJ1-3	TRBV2	CASSLQGDGNTIYF	TGTGCCAGCTCACTCCAGGGGGATGGAAACACCATATATTTT
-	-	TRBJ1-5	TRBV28	CASSPQGLHQPQHF	TGTGCCAGCAGTCCCCAGGGGCTCCATCAGCCCCAGCATTTT
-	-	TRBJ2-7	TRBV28	CASRPRGRSGYEQYF	TGTGCCAGCAGGCCACGGGGGCGTAGTGGCTACGAGCAGTACTTC
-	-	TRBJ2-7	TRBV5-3	CARSLVGQGTYEQYF	TGTGCCAGAAGCTTGGTCGGGCAGGGTACCTACGAGCAGTACTTC
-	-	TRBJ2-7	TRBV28	CASSLTYEQYF	TGTGCCAGCAGTTTGACCTACGAGCAGTACTTC
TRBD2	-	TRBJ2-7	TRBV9	CASSVYRGVYEQYF	TGTGCCAGCAGCGTATATCGGGGGGTCTACGAGCAGTACTTC
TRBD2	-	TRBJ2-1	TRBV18	CASSPLAGDKAEQFF	TGTGCCAGCTCACCACTAGCGGGAGATAAAGCCGAGCAGTTCTTC
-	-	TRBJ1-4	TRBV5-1	CASRPGHLATNEKLFF	TGCGCCAGCAGACCTGGGCACCTTGCAACTAATGAAAAACTGTTTTTT
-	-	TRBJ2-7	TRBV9	CASSVGGSSYEQYF	TGTGCCAGCAGCGTTGGAGGGAGCTCCTACGAGCAGTACTTC
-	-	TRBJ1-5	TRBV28	CASSGSNQPQHF	TGTGCCAGCAGTGGGTCCAATCAGCCCCAGCATTTT
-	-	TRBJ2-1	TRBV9	CASSVSSSWPNEQFF	TGTGCCAGCAGTGTGTCGTCTAGTTGGCCCAATGAGCAGTTCTTC
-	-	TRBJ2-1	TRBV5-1	CASSASPHVPSPYNEQFF	TGCGCCAGCAGCGCCTCACCGCATGTTCCAAGCCCTTACAATGAGCAGTTCTTC
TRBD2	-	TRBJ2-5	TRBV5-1	CASSLSGTQETQYF	TGCGCCAGCAGCCTCAGCGGGACCCAAGAGACCCAGTACTTC
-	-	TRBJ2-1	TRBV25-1	CASSEPSGRASEQFF	TGTGCCAGCAGTGAACCTTCGGGCAGGGCTAGTGAGCAGTTCTTC
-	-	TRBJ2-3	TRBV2	CASSMENTDTQYF	TGTGCCAGCAGTATGGAAAACACAGATACGCAGTATTTT
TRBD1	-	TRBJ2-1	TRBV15	CATSRRDRGWDNEQFF	TGTGCCACCAGCAGACGCGACAGGGGTTGGGACAATGAGCAGTTCTTC